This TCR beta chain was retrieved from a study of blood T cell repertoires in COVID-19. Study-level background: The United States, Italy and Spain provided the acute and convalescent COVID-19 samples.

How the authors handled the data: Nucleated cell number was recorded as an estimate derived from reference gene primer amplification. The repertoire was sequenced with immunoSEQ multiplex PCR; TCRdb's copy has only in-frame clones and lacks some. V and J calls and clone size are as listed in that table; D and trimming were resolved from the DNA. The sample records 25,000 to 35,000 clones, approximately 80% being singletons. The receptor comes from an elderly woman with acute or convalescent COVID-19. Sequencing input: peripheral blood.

The CDR3 region has the DNA TGTGCCAGCAGCGCAGAACAGGGGAACACTGAAGCTTTCTTT. Residues: CASSAEQGNTEAFF. This rearrangement joins TRBV9 to TRBJ1-1; possibly TRBD1 for D (6 bases). Deletions cut 3 bases from V and 1 base from J, with 10 bases between. Germline V gene sequence: CDR1 SGDLS, CDR2 YYNGEE. CDR3 length equals 14 residues.